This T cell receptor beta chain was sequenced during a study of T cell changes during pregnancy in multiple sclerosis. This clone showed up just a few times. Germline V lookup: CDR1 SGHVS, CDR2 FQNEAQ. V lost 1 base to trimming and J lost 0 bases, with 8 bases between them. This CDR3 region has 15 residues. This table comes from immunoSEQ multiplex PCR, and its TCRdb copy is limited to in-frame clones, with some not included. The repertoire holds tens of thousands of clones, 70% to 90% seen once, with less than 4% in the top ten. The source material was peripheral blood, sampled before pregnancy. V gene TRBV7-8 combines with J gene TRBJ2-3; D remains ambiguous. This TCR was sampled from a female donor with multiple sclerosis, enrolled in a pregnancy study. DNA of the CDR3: TGTGCCAGCAGCTTAGTGGTCAGGAGCACAGATACGCAGTATTTT. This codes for CASSLVVRSTDTQYF.